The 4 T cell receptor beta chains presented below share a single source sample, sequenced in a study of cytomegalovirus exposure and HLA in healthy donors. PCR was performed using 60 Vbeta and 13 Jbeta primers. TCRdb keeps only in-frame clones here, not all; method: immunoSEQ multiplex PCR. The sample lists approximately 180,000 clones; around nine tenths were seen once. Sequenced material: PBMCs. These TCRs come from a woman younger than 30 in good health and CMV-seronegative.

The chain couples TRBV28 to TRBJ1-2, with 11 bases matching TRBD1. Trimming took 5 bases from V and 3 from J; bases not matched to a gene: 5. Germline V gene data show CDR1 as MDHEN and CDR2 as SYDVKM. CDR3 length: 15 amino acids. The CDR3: CASSPGQGAYYGYTF. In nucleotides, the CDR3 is TGTGCCAGCAGTCCAGGACAGGGGGCGTACTATGGCTACACCTTC.

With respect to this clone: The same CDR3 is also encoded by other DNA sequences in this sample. The CDR3 DNA reads TGCGCCAGCAGCTTAAGAGGGAACACCGGGGAGCTGTTTTTT. This sequence encodes CASSLRGNTGELFF. The rearrangement joins TRBV5-1 to TRBJ2-2; D is unclear. V was shortened by 2 bases and J by 1 base, with 6 bases between the two germline ends. The V gene's germline CDR1 is SGHRS and CDR2 YFSETQ. The CDR3 extends over 14 amino acids. The complete variable domain, with remaining parts taken from reference TRBV5-1 and TRBJ2-2, reads KAGVTQTPRYLIKTRGQQVTLSCSPISGHRSVSWYQQTPGQGLQFLFEYFSETQRNKGNFPGRFSGRQFSNSRSEMNVSTLELGDSALYLCASSLRGNTGELFFGEGSRLTVL.

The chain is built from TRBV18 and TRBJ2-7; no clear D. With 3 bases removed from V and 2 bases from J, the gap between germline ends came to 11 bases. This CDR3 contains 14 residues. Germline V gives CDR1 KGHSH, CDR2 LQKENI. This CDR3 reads CASSPLLGAYEQYF. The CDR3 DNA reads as TGTGCCAGCTCACCTCTTCTCGGAGCCTACGAGCAGTACTTC.

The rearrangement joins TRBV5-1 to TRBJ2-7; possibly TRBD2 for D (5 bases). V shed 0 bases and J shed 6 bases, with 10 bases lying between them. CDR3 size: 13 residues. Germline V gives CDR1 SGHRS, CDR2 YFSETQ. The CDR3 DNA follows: TGCGCCAGCAGCTTGGTTGTGGGGAGCGAGCAGTACTTC. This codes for CASSLVVGSEQYF.